The sequence of this T cell receptor beta chain was determined in a study of identical twins. This clonotype appeared many times. Its antigen is still unknown. Whole-study results and caveats: Because invariant MAIT and iNKT cells could be present, zero-insertion analyses could be partly confounded.

Germline V lookup: CDR1 SGHRS, CDR2 YFSETQ. The CDR3 is made up of 13 amino acids. Between the trimmed V and J ends, which lost 0 bases and 2 bases, there was a span of 5 bases. TCRdb reprocessed the 5' RACE reads via MiXCR and lists one record per CDR3 protein. This sample has 450,000 or so distinct CDR3 sequences; approximately 24% occur once, and the top ten carry 2.5% to 3.5%. These data also formed part of another study, on T cells expressing NK-cell markers.

This TCR came from a woman between 18 and 29 years old in good health. The sample consisted of CD4+ T cells sorted from blood. The chain couples TRBV5-1 to TRBJ2-5; D not certain. In DNA form, the CDR3 reads TGCGCCAGCAGCTTGGTTGGACAAGAGACCCAGTACTTC. This codes for CASSLVGQETQYF.